Presented here are 12 T cell receptor beta chains from one specimen sequenced in a study of blood T cell repertoires in COVID-19. Clones were sequenced by immunoSEQ multiplex PCR, and TCRdb holds only the in-frame ones, with some missing. The sample lists about 270,000 clones; just under 90% were seen once. Sequencing input: PBMCs or T cells enriched from blood (not recorded which). All receptors derive from a woman in her fifties or sixties who had recovered from COVID-19.

The rearrangement links TRBV9 to TRBJ2-7; 10 bases are shared with TRBD2. The CDR3 totals 15 residues. Per the germline V gene, CDR1 is SGDLS and CDR2 is YYNGEE. With V trimmed by 0 bases and J by 6 bases, 6 bases remained unmatched. The CDR3 spells CASSVGLAGVFEQYF. The CDR3 DNA reads as TGTGCCAGCAGCGTAGGGCTAGCGGGAGTTTTCGAGCAGTACTTC.

The chain employs TRBV7-2 and TRBJ2-3, with D possibly being TRBD2 (6 bases). Germline assignment: CDR1 SGHTA and CDR2 FQGNSA. Trimming cost V 3 bases and J 4 bases, with 8 bases left between them. This CDR3 has 13 amino acids. The CDR3 nucleotides are TGTGCCAGCAGCTTGCCGGGGGCAGATACGCAGTATTTT. Translating gives CASSLPGADTQYF.

Here the CDR3 DNA reads TGTGCCAGTAGCTTGGGACAGGGTACTTTAACTGAAGCTTTCTTT. The encoded protein is CASSLGQGTLTEAFF. The gene calls are TRBV19 and TRBJ1-1, with TRBD1 matching 9 bases. This CDR3 comprises 15 residues. J gave up 5 bases and V 6 bases, and 10 bases lay outside the gene matches. Germline loops: CDR1 LNHDA, CDR2 SQIVND (reference sequence).

The CDR3 loop reads CASSLGDIGRTIYF. The CDR3 DNA reads as TGCGCCAGCAGCTTGGGGGACATAGGACGCACCATATATTTT. The rearrangement joins TRBV5-1 to TRBJ1-3; D is perhaps TRBD1 (6 bases). V shed 0 bases and J shed 9 bases, with 13 bases lying between them. In germline, CDR1 is SGHRS, CDR2 YFSETQ. CDR3 length: 14 residues.

The rearrangement joins TRBV28 to TRBJ1-1; TRBD1 is a possible D gene (5 bases). The germline V gene encodes CDR1 MDHEN and CDR2 SYDVKM. Trimming removed 0 bases from V and 1 base from J, with 9 bases in between. The CDR3 contains 15 residues. The CDR3 protein is CASSLWAGSNTEAFF. CDR3 coding DNA: TGTGCCAGCAGTTTATGGGCAGGGTCGAACACTGAAGCTTTCTTT.

The genes are TRBV30 and TRBJ1-5; 10 bases map to TRBD1. Unmatched junction bases numbered 7, after V lost 5 bases and J lost 6 bases. Germline CDR1 reads GTSNPN; CDR2 reads SVGIG (reference sequence). This CDR3 comprises 14 residues. CDR3 DNA: TGTGCCTGGTCCGGGACAGGGGTGTTTCAGCCCCAGCATTTT. Protein product: CAWSGTGVFQPQHF. The full variable domain, completed using reference TRBV30 and TRBJ1-5, is SQTIHQWPATLVQPVGSPLSLECTVEGTSNPNLYWYRQAAGRGLQLLFYSVGIGQISSEVPQNLSASRPQDRQFILSSKKLLLSDSGFYLCAWSGTGVFQPQHFGDGTRLSIL.

The J gene is TRBJ2-3, the V gene TRBV18, with 7 nucleotides matching TRBD2. The germline CDR1 and CDR2 sequences are KGHSH and LQKENI. The CDR3 contains 14 residues. Losses at the gene ends were 0 bases for V and 5 bases for J; bases not matched to a gene: 2. CDR3 in DNA: TGTGCCAGCTCACCACCAATAGCGGGAGATACGCAGTATTTT. Its translation is CASSPPIAGDTQYF.

This clone has just one count. The V and J genes are TRBV2 and TRBJ2-1, with 10 bases identical to TRBD2. Germline CDR1 is SNHLY and CDR2 is FYNNEI. Trimming removed 3 bases from V and 9 bases from J; junction bases left unmatched: 8. The CDR3 covers 15 residues. In DNA form, the CDR3 reads TGTGCCAGCAGTGAGTGGCTAGCGGGAGTAGCTGAGCAGTTCTTC. Encoded protein: CASSEWLAGVAEQFF.

CDR3 sequence reads: CASSLRDRGDGYTF. In DNA, the CDR3 is TGTGCCAGCAGTTTAAGGGACAGGGGTGATGGCTACACCTTC. This chain joins TRBV27 and TRBJ1-2, with TRBD1 matching 10 bases. Germline V gene lookup returns CDR1 MNHEY and CDR2 SMNVEV (reference sequence). The CDR3 length is 14 residues. V gave up 2 bases and J gave up 6 bases; unmatched junction bases: 3.

The V and J genes are TRBV18 and TRBJ1-1, with TRBD1 identical over 12 bases. After removal of 3 bases from V and 8 bases from J, the junction contained 7 bases not matched to a gene. Germline loops: CDR1 KGHSH, CDR2 LQKENI. There are 15 residues in the CDR3. The CDR3: CASSPPGQGAPEAFF. CDR3 nucleotide sequence: TGTGCCAGCTCACCTCCGGGACAGGGGGCTCCAGAAGCTTTCTTT.

This clone has only one observation. This chain links TRBV18 with TRBJ1-2; D is perhaps TRBD1 (5 bases). The CDR3 totals 15 residues. Looked up from germline, CDR1 is KGHSH and CDR2 is LQKENI. V was trimmed by 1 base and J by 6 bases, leaving 15 bases between them. The CDR3 nucleotides are TGTGCCAGCTCACCACAGGACATAAATCGCAATGGCTACACCTTC. Its protein product is CASSPQDINRNGYTF.

The rearrangement uses TRBV5-4 and TRBJ2-3; 8 bases align to TRBD1. Germline CDR1 and CDR2: SGHNT and YYREEE (reference sequence). CDR3 size: 15 residues. J was trimmed by 4 bases and V by 4 bases; bases with no gene match: 8. CDR3 loop: CASSPRTGNADTQYF. CDR3 in DNA: TGTGCCAGCAGCCCACGGACAGGGAATGCAGATACGCAGTATTTT.